These T cell receptor beta chains were read from a single sample in a study of blood T cell repertoires in COVID-19. Profiling relied on immunoSEQ multiplex PCR, and the TCRdb table lists in-frame clones only, not all of them. The sample includes about 270,000 clones, roughly 85% of them seen just once. Sequences were obtained from peripheral blood. All receptors come from a woman in her forties or fifties who had recovered from COVID-19. The CDR3 runs from the conserved cysteine through the conserved F or W. Each record gives: J gene, D gene, V gene, clone size, CDR3 DNA, CDR3 protein. D genes are given only for firm matches. Only some rows state a clone size, as once, few, many or a class for expanded clones.

j_call: TRBJ1-4; d_call: TRBD1; v_call: TRBV30; clone_size: -; cdr3_nt: TGTGCCTGGACCCACTCAGGGGGCTGGAGTGAAAAACTGTTTTTT; cdr3_aa: CAWTHSGGWSEKLFF
j_call: TRBJ1-4; d_call: -; v_call: TRBV6-5; clone_size: -; cdr3_nt: TGTGCCAGCAGAACAGCCGGAGGGAATGAAAAACTGTTTTTT; cdr3_aa: CASRTAGGNEKLFF
j_call: TRBJ2-3; d_call: TRBD2; v_call: TRBV6-2/TRBV6-3; clone_size: -; cdr3_nt: TGTGCCAGCAGTTATAGCGGGGGGGCCACAGATACGCAGTATTTT; cdr3_aa: CASSYSGGATDTQYF
j_call: TRBJ2-2; d_call: -; v_call: TRBV5-1; clone_size: -; cdr3_nt: TGCGCCAGCAGCCCCGGGAAGAACACCGGGGAGCTGTTTTTT; cdr3_aa: CASSPGKNTGELFF
j_call: TRBJ1-2; d_call: -; v_call: TRBV19; clone_size: once; cdr3_nt: TGTGCCAGTAGTATGTCGTACGAGAACTATGGCTACACCTTC; cdr3_aa: CASSMSYENYGYTF
j_call: TRBJ2-5; d_call: -; v_call: TRBV7-2; clone_size: once; cdr3_nt: TGTGCCAGCAGCTCCGACCGGAGGGACCCCCAGTACTTC; cdr3_aa: CASSSDRRDPQYF
j_call: TRBJ2-1; d_call: TRBD1; v_call: TRBV9; clone_size: -; cdr3_nt: TGTGCCAGCAGCGTGGGGGACAGGGCATCGGGAGAGCAGTTCTTC; cdr3_aa: CASSVGDRASGEQFF
j_call: TRBJ1-4; d_call: -; v_call: TRBV28; clone_size: -; cdr3_nt: TGTGCCAGCAGTTTATTCCTCAGGGGCCTGGGTGAAAAACTGTTTTTT; cdr3_aa: CASSLFLRGLGEKLFF
j_call: TRBJ1-2; d_call: -; v_call: TRBV18; clone_size: few; cdr3_nt: TGTGCCAGCTCACCAAATGAGGCTTCAGCGAGCGATGGCTACACCTTC; cdr3_aa: CASSPNEASASDGYTF
j_call: TRBJ1-2; d_call: -; v_call: TRBV7-9; clone_size: -; cdr3_nt: TGTGCCAGCAGCTTAAGCGGGACCTATGGCTACACCTTC; cdr3_aa: CASSLSGTYGYTF
j_call: TRBJ1-3; d_call: TRBD1; v_call: TRBV19; clone_size: -; cdr3_nt: TGTGCCAGTACTATCGGCAGGGGGTCTGGAAACACCATATATTTT; cdr3_aa: CASTIGRGSGNTIYF
j_call: TRBJ2-3; d_call: TRBD1; v_call: TRBV7-3; clone_size: once; cdr3_nt: TGTGCCAGCAGCCCTCATTGGGGGGGACAGGGGAAAGATACGCAGTATTTT; cdr3_aa: CASSPHWGGQGKDTQYF
j_call: TRBJ1-1; d_call: TRBD1; v_call: TRBV19; clone_size: -; cdr3_nt: TGTGCCAGTAGTAGCGGACAGGGGGGCACTGAAGCTTTCTTT; cdr3_aa: CASSSGQGGTEAFF
j_call: TRBJ2-1; d_call: TRBD2; v_call: TRBV3-1/TRBV3-2; clone_size: -; cdr3_nt: TGTGCCAGCAGCCAACCGGGACTAGCGGGAGGGCCCTACAATGAGCAGTTCTTC; cdr3_aa: CASSQPGLAGGPYNEQFF
j_call: TRBJ2-5; d_call: TRBD1; v_call: TRBV9; clone_size: once; cdr3_nt: TGTGCCAGCAGCGTAGATGGGACAGTCTGGCAAGAGACCCAGTACTTC; cdr3_aa: CASSVDGTVWQETQYF
j_call: TRBJ2-1; d_call: TRBD1; v_call: TRBV18; clone_size: once; cdr3_nt: TGTGCCAGCTCCCCATACGTAGGACAGGGGGCTATCCGTGAGCAGTTCTTC; cdr3_aa: CASSPYVGQGAIREQFF
j_call: TRBJ2-3; d_call: TRBD2; v_call: TRBV5-6; clone_size: -; cdr3_nt: TGTGCCAGCAGCTTAACCCGCGGGAGTGTCACAGATACGCAGTATTTT; cdr3_aa: CASSLTRGSVTDTQYF
j_call: TRBJ2-1; d_call: -; v_call: TRBV27; clone_size: -; cdr3_nt: TGTGCCAGCATCCGGGGAGTCAGTAGGAATGAGCAGTTCTTC; cdr3_aa: CASIRGVSRNEQFF
j_call: TRBJ1-1; d_call: -; v_call: TRBV28; clone_size: -; cdr3_nt: TGTGCCAGCAGTTATTCTGGACTAAGGCTGGGGACTGAAGCTTTCTTT; cdr3_aa: CASSYSGLRLGTEAFF
j_call: TRBJ2-7; d_call: TRBD2; v_call: TRBV27; clone_size: -; cdr3_nt: TGTGCCAGCAGTTGGGCGGGGGGTTTGGCCTACGAGCAGTACTTC; cdr3_aa: CASSWAGGLAYEQYF